This T cell receptor beta chain was sequenced in a study of cytomegalovirus exposure and HLA in healthy donors. PCR primers comprised 60 Vbeta and 13 Jbeta primers. Method: immunoSEQ multiplex PCR; TCRdb's copy keeps in-frame clones and lacks some. This table holds around 150,000 clones, 70% to 85% found once. CDR3 length equals 16 residues. V dropped 2 bases and J dropped 4; count of bases not matched to a gene: 6. From germline, CDR1 is MNHEY and CDR2 SVGAGI. Notes on this clone: Its specificity is unknown.

Regarding the study as a whole: Clonal expansion, a later analysis showed, was greater in HLA-associated TCR beta chains than in equally common others. 150 to 200 TCR beta chains were listed as cytomegalovirus-associated.

The specimen sequenced was PBMCs. This TCR was recovered from a man aged 45-65 years in good health and CMV-seropositive. The chain joins TRBV6-5 to TRBJ2-1; 9 bases agree with TRBD2. The CDR3 loop reads CASSYETSGSYNEQFF. In DNA, the CDR3 is TGTGCCAGCAGTTACGAGACTAGCGGTTCGTACAATGAGCAGTTCTTC.